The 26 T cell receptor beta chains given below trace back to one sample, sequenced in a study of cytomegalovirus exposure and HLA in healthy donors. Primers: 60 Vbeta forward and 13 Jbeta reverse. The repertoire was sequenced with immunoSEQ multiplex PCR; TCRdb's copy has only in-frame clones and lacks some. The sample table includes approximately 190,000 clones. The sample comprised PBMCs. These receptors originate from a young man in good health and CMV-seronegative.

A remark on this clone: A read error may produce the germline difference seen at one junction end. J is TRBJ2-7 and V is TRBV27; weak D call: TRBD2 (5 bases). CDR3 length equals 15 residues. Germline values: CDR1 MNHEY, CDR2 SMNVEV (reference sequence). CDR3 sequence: CASSLREASSHEQYF. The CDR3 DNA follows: TGTGCCAGCAGTTTAAGAGAGGCTAGCTCCCACGAGCAGTACTTC.

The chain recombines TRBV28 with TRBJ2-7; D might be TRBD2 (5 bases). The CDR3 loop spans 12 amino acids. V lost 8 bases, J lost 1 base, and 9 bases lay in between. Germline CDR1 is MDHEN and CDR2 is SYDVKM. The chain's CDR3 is CASGSGSYEQYF. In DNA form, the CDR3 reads TGTGCCAGCGGGTCGGGATCCTACGAGCAGTACTTC.

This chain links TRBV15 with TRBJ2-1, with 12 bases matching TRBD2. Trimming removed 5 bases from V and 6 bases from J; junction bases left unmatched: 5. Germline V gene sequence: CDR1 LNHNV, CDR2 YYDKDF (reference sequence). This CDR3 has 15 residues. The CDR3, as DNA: TGTGCCACCAGCTTACGACTAGCGGGAGTCAATGAGCAGTTCTTC. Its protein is CATSLRLAGVNEQFF.

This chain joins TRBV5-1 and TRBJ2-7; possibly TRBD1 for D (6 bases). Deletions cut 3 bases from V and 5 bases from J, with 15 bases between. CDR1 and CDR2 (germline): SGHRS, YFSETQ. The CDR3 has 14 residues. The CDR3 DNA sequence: TGCGCCAGCAGCTCTTGGACAGAGCGAGACGAGCAGTACTTC. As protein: CASSSWTERDEQYF. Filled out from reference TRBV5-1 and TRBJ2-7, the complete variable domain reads KAGVTQTPRYLIKTRGQQVTLSCSPISGHRSVSWYQQTPGQGLQFLFEYFSETQRNKGNFPGRFSGRQFSNSRSEMNVSTLELGDSALYLCASSSWTERDEQYFGPGTRLTVT.

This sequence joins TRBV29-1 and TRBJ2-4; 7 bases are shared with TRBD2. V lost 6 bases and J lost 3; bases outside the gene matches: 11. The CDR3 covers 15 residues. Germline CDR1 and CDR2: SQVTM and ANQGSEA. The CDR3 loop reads CSVKNGGSGKNIQYF. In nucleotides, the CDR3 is TGCAGCGTAAAGAACGGGGGGAGTGGCAAAAACATTCAGTACTTC.

CDR3 sequence (DNA): TGTGCCTGGAGTGCCCCGAGCTCTGGAAACACCATATATTTT. Translated, it gives CAWSAPSSGNTIYF. The chain couples TRBV30 to TRBJ1-3; D is ambiguous. Deletions cut 1 base from V and 0 bases from J, with 7 bases between. The CDR3 is 14 amino acids. Germline V lookup: CDR1 GTSNPN, CDR2 SVGIG (reference sequence). The variable domain in full, with the rest retrieved from reference TRBV30 and TRBJ1-3, is SQTIHQWPATLVQPVGSPLSLECTVEGTSNPNLYWYRQAAGRGLQLLFYSVGIGQISSEVPQNLSASRPQDRQFILSSKKLLLSDSGFYLCAWSAPSSGNTIYFGEGSWLTVV.

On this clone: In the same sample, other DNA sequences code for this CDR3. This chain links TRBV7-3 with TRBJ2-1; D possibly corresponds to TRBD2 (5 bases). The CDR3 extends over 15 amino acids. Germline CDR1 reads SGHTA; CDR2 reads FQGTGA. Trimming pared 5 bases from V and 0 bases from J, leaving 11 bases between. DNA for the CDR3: TGTGCCAGCAGCCCCAGTGGGAGCTCCTACAATGAGCAGTTCTTC. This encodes CASSPSGSSYNEQFF.

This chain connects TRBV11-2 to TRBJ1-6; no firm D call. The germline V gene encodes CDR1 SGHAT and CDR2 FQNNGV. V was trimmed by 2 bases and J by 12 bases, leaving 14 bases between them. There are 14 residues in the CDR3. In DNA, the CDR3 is TGTGCCAGCAGCTTAATGCCACCCTCAGGACCCCTCCACTTT. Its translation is CASSLMPPSGPLHF.

CDR3: CASSYRTGGRYEQYF. CDR3 DNA: TGTGCCAGCAGTTACCGGACAGGGGGCAGGTACGAGCAGTACTTC. The chain employs TRBV6-6 and TRBJ2-7; TRBD1 agrees at 11 bases. The germline gives CDR1 MNHNY, CDR2 SVGAGI (reference sequence). The J segment lost 4 bases and the V segment lost 2 bases, leaving 4 bases of the junction unmatched. The CDR3 is 15 residues long.

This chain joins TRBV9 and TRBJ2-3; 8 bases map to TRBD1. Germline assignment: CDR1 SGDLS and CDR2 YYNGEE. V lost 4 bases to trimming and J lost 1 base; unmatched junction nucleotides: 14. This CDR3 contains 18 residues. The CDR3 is CASSPGQGAAWGTDTQYF. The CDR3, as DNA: TGTGCCAGCAGCCCCGGACAGGGCGCAGCTTGGGGCACAGATACGCAGTATTTT.

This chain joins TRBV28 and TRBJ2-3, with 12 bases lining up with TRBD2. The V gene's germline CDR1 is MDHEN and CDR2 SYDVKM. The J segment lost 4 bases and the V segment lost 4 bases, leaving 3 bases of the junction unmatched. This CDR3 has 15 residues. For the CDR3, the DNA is TGTGCCAGCAGTTCTAGCGGGAGGGCCTCAGATACGCAGTATTTT. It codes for CASSSSGRASDTQYF.

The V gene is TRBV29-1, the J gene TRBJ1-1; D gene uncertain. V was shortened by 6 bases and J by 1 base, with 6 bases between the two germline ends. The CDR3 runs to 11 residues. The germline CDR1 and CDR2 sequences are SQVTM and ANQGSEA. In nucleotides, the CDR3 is TGCAGCGTGACTGAGAACACTGAAGCTTTCTTT. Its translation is CSVTENTEAFF. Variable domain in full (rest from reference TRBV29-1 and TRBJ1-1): SAVISQKPSRDICQRGTSLTIQCQVDSQVTMMFWYRQQPGQSLTLIATANQGSEATYESGFVIDKFPISRPNLTFSTLTVSNMSPEDSSIYLCSVTENTEAFFGQGTRLTVV.

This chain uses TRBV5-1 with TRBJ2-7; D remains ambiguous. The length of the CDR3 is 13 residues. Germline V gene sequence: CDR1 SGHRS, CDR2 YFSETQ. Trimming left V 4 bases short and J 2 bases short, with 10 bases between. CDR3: CASSDGFTYEQYF. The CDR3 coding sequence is TGCGCCAGCAGCGACGGGTTCACCTACGAGCAGTACTTC. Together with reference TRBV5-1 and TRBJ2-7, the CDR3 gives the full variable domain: KAGVTQTPRYLIKTRGQQVTLSCSPISGHRSVSWYQQTPGQGLQFLFEYFSETQRNKGNFPGRFSGRQFSNSRSEMNVSTLELGDSALYLCASSDGFTYEQYFGPGTRLTVT.

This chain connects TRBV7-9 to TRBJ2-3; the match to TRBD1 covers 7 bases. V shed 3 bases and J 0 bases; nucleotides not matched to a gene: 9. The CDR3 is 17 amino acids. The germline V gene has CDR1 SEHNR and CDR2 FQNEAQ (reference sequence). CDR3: CASSFTQGTASTDTQYF. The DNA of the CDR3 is TGTGCCAGCAGCTTTACCCAGGGGACAGCTAGCACAGATACGCAGTATTTT.

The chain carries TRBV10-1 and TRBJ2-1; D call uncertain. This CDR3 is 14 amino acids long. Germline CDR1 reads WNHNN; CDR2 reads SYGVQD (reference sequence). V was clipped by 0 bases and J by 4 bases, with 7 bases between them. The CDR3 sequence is CASSESRSYNEQFF. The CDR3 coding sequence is TGCGCCAGCAGTGAGTCGAGATCATACAATGAGCAGTTCTTC.

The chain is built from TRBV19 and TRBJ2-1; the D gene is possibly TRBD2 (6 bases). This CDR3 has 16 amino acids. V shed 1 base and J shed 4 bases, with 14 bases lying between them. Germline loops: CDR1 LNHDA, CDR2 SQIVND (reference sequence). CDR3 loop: CASSIVPGDNYNEQFF. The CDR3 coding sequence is TGTGCCAGTAGTATAGTGCCGGGGGATAATTACAATGAGCAGTTCTTC.

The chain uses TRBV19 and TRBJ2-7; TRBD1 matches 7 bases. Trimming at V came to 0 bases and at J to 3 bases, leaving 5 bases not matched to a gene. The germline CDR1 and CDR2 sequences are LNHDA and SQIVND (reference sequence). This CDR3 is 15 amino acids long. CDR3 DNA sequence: TGTGCCAGTAGTATAGATCTGGCAGGGGGCTACGAGCAGTACTTC. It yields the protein CASSIDLAGGYEQYF. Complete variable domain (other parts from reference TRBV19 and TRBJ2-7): DGGITQSPKYLFRKEGQNVTLSCEQNLNHDAMYWYRQDPGQGLRLIYYSQIVNDFQKGDIAEGYSVSREKKESFPLTVTSAQKNPTAFYLCASSIDLAGGYEQYFGPGTRLTVT.

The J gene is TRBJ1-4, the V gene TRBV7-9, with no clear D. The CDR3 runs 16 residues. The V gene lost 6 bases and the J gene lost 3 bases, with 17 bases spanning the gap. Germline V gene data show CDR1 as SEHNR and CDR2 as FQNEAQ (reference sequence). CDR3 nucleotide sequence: TGTGCCAGCAGTCTAGCTGGGCGCAGGCCTAATGAAAAACTGTTTTTT. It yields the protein CASSLAGRRPNEKLFF.

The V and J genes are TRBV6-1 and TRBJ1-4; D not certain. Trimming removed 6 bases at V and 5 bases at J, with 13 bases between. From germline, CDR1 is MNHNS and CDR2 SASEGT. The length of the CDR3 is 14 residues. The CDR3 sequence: CASSVMGGNEKLFF. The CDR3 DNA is TGTGCCAGCAGCGTTATGGGAGGGAATGAAAAACTGTTTTTT.

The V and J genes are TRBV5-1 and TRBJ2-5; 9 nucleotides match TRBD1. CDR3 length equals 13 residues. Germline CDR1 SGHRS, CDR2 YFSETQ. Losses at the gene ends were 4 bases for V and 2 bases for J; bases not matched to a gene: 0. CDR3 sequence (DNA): TGCGCCAGCAGCGGGACAGGGCAAGAGACCCAGTACTTC. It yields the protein CASSGTGQETQYF.

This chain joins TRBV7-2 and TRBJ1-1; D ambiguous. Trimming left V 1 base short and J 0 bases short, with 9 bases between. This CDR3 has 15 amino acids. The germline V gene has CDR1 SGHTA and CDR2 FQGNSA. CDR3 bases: TGTGCCAGCAGCTTAGATAATGTTTTGAACACTGAAGCTTTCTTT. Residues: CASSLDNVLNTEAFF. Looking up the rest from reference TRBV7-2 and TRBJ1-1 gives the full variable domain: GAGVSQSPSNKVTEKGKDVELRCDPISGHTALYWYRQSLGQGLEFLIYFQGNSAPDKSGLPSDRFSAERTGGSVSTLTIQRTQQEDSAVYLCASSLDNVLNTEAFFGQGTRLTVV.

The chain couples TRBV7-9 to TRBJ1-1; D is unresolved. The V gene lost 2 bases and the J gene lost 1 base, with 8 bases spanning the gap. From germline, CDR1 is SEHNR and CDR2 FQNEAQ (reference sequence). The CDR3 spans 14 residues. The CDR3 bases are TGTGCCAGCAGCTTATCCGGGAAGAACACTGAAGCTTTCTTT. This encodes CASSLSGKNTEAFF.

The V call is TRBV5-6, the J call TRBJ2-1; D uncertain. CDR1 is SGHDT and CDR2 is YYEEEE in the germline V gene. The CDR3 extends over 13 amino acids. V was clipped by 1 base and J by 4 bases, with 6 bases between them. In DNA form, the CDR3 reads TGTGCCAGCAGCTTGATAGATTACAATGAGCAGTTCTTC. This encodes CASSLIDYNEQFF.

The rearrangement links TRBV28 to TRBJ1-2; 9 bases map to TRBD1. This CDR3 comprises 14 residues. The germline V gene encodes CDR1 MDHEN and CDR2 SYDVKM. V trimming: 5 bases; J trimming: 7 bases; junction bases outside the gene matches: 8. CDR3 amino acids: CASSAPGTGTGYTF. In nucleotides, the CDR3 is TGTGCCAGCAGTGCCCCCGGGACAGGGACTGGCTACACCTTC.

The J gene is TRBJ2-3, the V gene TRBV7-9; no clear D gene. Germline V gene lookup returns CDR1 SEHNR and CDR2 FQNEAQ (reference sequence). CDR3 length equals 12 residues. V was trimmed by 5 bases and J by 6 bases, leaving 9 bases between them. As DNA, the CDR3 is TGTGCCAGCAGCCCCGGGTCGGATACGCAGTATTTT. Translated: CASSPGSDTQYF.

CDR3 region: CASSFAGQGSWDTEAFF. As DNA, the CDR3 is TGTGCCAGCAGCTTCGCCGGACAGGGGAGTTGGGACACTGAAGCTTTCTTT. This chain uses TRBV11-1 with TRBJ1-1, with 9 positions matching TRBD1. Germline values: CDR1 SGHAT, CDR2 FQDESV (reference sequence). Trimming cost V 3 bases and J 3 bases; bases outside gene matches: 11. This CDR3 comprises 17 residues.